A selection of T cell receptor beta chains follows, all from one sample in a study of blood T cell repertoires in COVID-19. Libraries were prepared by immunoSEQ multiplex PCR; TCRdb keeps only in-frame clonotypes and omits some of them. The table shows 100,000 to 150,000 clones, with approximately 86% occurring only once. Material for sequencing was PBMCs or T cells enriched from blood (not recorded which). The receptors derive from a woman in her 50s who had recovered from COVID-19. CDR3s include the opening cysteine and the closing phenylalanine or tryptophan. Each record gives: D gene, V gene, J gene, clone size, CDR3 DNA, CDR3 protein. The D gene is left open where the match is weak. Size is omitted from some rows. Given values are once, few, many or a class for expanded clones.

D: -
V: TRBV5-1
J: TRBJ2-7
size: -
DNA: TGCGCCAGCAGCTTCGCGCCGCGGGACGGCTACAACGAGCAGTACTTC
CDR3: CASSFAPRDGYNEQYF

D: -
V: TRBV7-6
J: TRBJ2-7
size: once
DNA: TGTGCCAGCAGCCCAGGACACGTGTACGAGCAGTACTTC
CDR3: CASSPGHVYEQYF

D: TRBD2
V: TRBV30
J: TRBJ2-7
size: -
DNA: TGTGCCTGGAGTGTCGGACTAGCGGGGGTCTACGAGCAGTACTTC
CDR3: CAWSVGLAGVYEQYF

D: -
V: TRBV5-4
J: TRBJ2-7
size: few
DNA: TGTGCCAGCAGCCTCAGACAGGGAGGACCCGAGCAGTACTTC
CDR3: CASSLRQGGPEQYF

D: TRBD1
V: TRBV9
J: TRBJ1-1
size: -
DNA: TGTGCCAGCAGGGAGTTCCAGGGGGCGATGAACACTGAAGCTTTCTTT
CDR3: CASREFQGAMNTEAFF

D: TRBD1
V: TRBV4-1
J: TRBJ1-2
size: -
DNA: TGCGCCAGCAGCCAAGCGGGACAGGGAAACTATGGCTACACCTTC
CDR3: CASSQAGQGNYGYTF

D: TRBD1
V: TRBV19
J: TRBJ1-1
size: -
DNA: TGTGCCAGTTTGGGACAGACTATGAACACTGAAGCTTTCTTT
CDR3: CASLGQTMNTEAFF

D: TRBD1
V: TRBV9
J: TRBJ2-3
size: -
DNA: TGTGCCAGCAGCGTAGGACAGGGGACAGATACGCAGTATTTT
CDR3: CASSVGQGTDTQYF

D: -
V: TRBV18
J: TRBJ1-6
size: -
DNA: TGTGCCAGCTCACCAGGGAGCGAGGGTAATTCACCCCTCCACTTT
CDR3: CASSPGSEGNSPLHF

D: TRBD1
V: TRBV7-9
J: TRBJ1-1
size: -
DNA: TGTGCCAGCAGCTTATCGGACAGGGCCACTGAAGCTTTCTTT
CDR3: CASSLSDRATEAFF

D: TRBD1
V: TRBV3-1/TRBV3-2
J: TRBJ2-2
size: -
DNA: TGTGCCAGCAGCCAAGGACAGGGGCCAAACACCGGGGAGCTGTTTTTT
CDR3: CASSQGQGPNTGELFF

D: TRBD2
V: TRBV25-1
J: TRBJ2-1
size: -
DNA: TGTGCCAGCAGTGACGGACTAGCGTCCCCCTACAATGAGCAGTTCTTC
CDR3: CASSDGLASPYNEQFF

D: TRBD1
V: TRBV19
J: TRBJ1-1
size: -
DNA: TGTGCCAGTAGTCCCCGGGACAGGGGCACTGAAGCTTTCTTT
CDR3: CASSPRDRGTEAFF

D: TRBD2
V: TRBV19
J: TRBJ2-7
size: -
DNA: TGTGCCAGTAGTTTCGGCGGGGGCTCCTACGAGCAGTACTTC
CDR3: CASSFGGGSYEQYF

D: -
V: TRBV5-1
J: TRBJ1-1
size: -
DNA: TGCGCCAGCAGCTTGGGGGACACCACCCTGGCGGAAGCTTTCTTT
CDR3: CASSLGDTTLAEAFF

D: TRBD2
V: TRBV19
J: TRBJ2-4
size: -
DNA: TGTGCCAGTAGTTTTAGACTAGCGGGGGCTGCCAAAAACATTCAGTACTTC
CDR3: CASSFRLAGAAKNIQYF

D: -
V: TRBV4-2
J: TRBJ2-2
size: -
DNA: TGTGCCAGCAGCCAAGACTCCTGGACAGAGTTCACCGGGGAGCTGTTTTTT
CDR3: CASSQDSWTEFTGELFF

D: TRBD1
V: TRBV9
J: TRBJ2-7
size: -
DNA: TGTGCCAGCAGCGCTGGGACAGGGGTCCCCTACGAGCAGTACTTC
CDR3: CASSAGTGVPYEQYF

D: TRBD2
V: TRBV5-6
J: TRBJ2-3
size: once
DNA: TGTGCCAGCAGCGTGGGACTAGCTGCAGATACGCAGTATTTT
CDR3: CASSVGLAADTQYF

D: TRBD1
V: TRBV2
J: TRBJ1-5
size: -
DNA: TGTGCCAGCAGTTCCGGGACAGGGGGGGGCAATCAGCCCCAGCATTTT
CDR3: CASSSGTGGGNQPQHF

D: -
V: TRBV4-1
J: TRBJ1-1
size: -
DNA: TGCGCCAGCAGCCAAGATCAGGGTAAAGGTACTGAAGCTTTCTTT
CDR3: CASSQDQGKGTEAFF

D: -
V: TRBV19
J: TRBJ2-3
size: -
DNA: TGTGCCAGTAGTTATTATCTGGAGGGGACAGATACGCAGTATTTT
CDR3: CASSYYLEGTDTQYF

D: TRBD2
V: TRBV7-9
J: TRBJ2-3
size: -
DNA: TGTGCCAGCAGCTTAGTTTCGGGACTAGCGGGCTTTCAGTATTTT
CDR3: CASSLVSGLAGFQYF

D: -
V: TRBV12-3/TRBV12-4
J: TRBJ1-5
size: once
DNA: TGTGCCAGCAGGCGTGGTCCCACGCCCCAGCATTTT
CDR3: CASRRGPTPQHF

D: -
V: TRBV6-2/TRBV6-3
J: TRBJ2-5
size: -
DNA: TGTGCCAGCAGTTTAGGCGGGACCCAGTACTTC
CDR3: CASSLGGTQYF

D: TRBD2
V: TRBV5-1
J: TRBJ2-7
size: -
DNA: TGCGCCAGCAGCGCCGGGAGCGGGGGGGCCTACGAGCAGTACTTC
CDR3: CASSAGSGGAYEQYF

D: TRBD1
V: TRBV5-1
J: TRBJ2-7
size: few
DNA: TGCGCCAGCAGCTCCGGGACAGGGAACTACGAGCAGTACTTC
CDR3: CASSSGTGNYEQYF

D: -
V: TRBV19
J: TRBJ2-7
size: once
DNA: TGTGCCAGTAGTATGCGGGGGCCCGACTCCTACGAGCAGTACTTC
CDR3: CASSMRGPDSYEQYF

D: -
V: TRBV15
J: TRBJ1-3
size: -
DNA: TGTGCCACCAGCAGATTGGAGATCGCCTCGGGAAACACCATATATTTT
CDR3: CATSRLEIASGNTIYF

D: TRBD1
V: TRBV7-2
J: TRBJ1-2
size: -
DNA: TGTGCCAGCAGCCGTTCTCGGGACAGGGCGGGATATGGCTACACCTTC
CDR3: CASSRSRDRAGYGYTF

D: TRBD2
V: TRBV27
J: TRBJ2-1
size: once
DNA: TGTGCCAGCAGTGTTCGGGGGGGTTACAATGAGCAGTTCTTC
CDR3: CASSVRGGYNEQFF

D: -
V: TRBV24-1
J: TRBJ2-5
size: -
DNA: TGTGCCACCAGTGATCCTGACACTCTAACGGGGGAGACCCAGTACTTC
CDR3: CATSDPDTLTGETQYF

D: -
V: TRBV21-1
J: TRBJ2-5
size: -
DNA: TGTGCCAGCAGCACCCCAGAGGGCAAAAGAGGGCAAGAGACCCAGTACTTC
CDR3: CASSTPEGKRGQETQYF

D: TRBD1
V: TRBV3-1/TRBV3-2
J: TRBJ2-7
size: -
DNA: TGTGCCAGCAGCCCCCGGGACAGGGCATCCTACGAGCAGTACTTC
CDR3: CASSPRDRASYEQYF

D: -
V: TRBV7-2
J: TRBJ1-1
size: few
DNA: TGTGCCAGCAGCTCAGCGGAGGGTCACACTGAAGCTTTCTTT
CDR3: CASSSAEGHTEAFF

D: -
V: TRBV6-5
J: TRBJ2-7
size: -
DNA: TGTGCCAGCGTCGAGACAGACTACGAGCAGTACTTC
CDR3: CASVETDYEQYF

D: -
V: TRBV5-1
J: TRBJ1-1
size: -
DNA: TGCGCCAGCAGCGTCCAGGTGAACACTGAAGCTTTCTTT
CDR3: CASSVQVNTEAFF

D: -
V: TRBV11-3
J: TRBJ2-5
size: once
DNA: TGTGCCAGCAGCTTATTCGGTATTAGTGAGACCCAGTACTTC
CDR3: CASSLFGISETQYF

D: TRBD2
V: TRBV18
J: TRBJ2-2
size: once
DNA: TGTGCCAGCTCACCGTTGACTAGCGCGGCCGGGGAGCTGTTTTTT
CDR3: CASSPLTSAAGELFF

D: -
V: TRBV4-1
J: TRBJ2-5
size: -
DNA: TGCGCCAGCAGCCAAGACAGGACAGCTAGCCAAGAGACCCAGTACTTC
CDR3: CASSQDRTASQETQYF

D: -
V: TRBV11-2
J: TRBJ2-1
size: -
DNA: TGTGCCAGCCGGACGGCGGGCAATGAGCAGTTCTTC
CDR3: CASRTAGNEQFF